The 21 T cell receptor beta chains listed next were all sequenced from one sample in a study of blood T cell repertoires in COVID-19. Sequencing used immunoSEQ multiplex PCR; TCRdb keeps in-frame clones, though not all of them. The sample contains 200,000 to 250,000 clones, around 90% of which appear only once. The sample taken for sequencing was PBMCs or T cells enriched from blood (not recorded which). These receptors originate from a woman in her forties or fifties who had recovered from COVID-19.

This clone was found once. This chain links TRBV21-1 with TRBJ1-2; no DNA check was done on the table's D call, TRBD1. TRBV21-1 is a pseudogene. This CDR3 has 15 residues. The CDR3 reads CASSIRQGAYYGYTF. The CDR3 bases are TGTGCCAGCAGCATCCGACAGGGGGCGTACTATGGCTACACCTTC.

This chain links TRBV5-1 with TRBJ2-1; 11 bases are shared with TRBD2. CDR1 SGHRS and CDR2 YFSETQ come from the germline V gene. The CDR3 sequence is 15 residues long. Trimming cost V 1 base and J 10 bases; bases outside gene matches: 7. This CDR3 is CASSLSLAGGGEQFF. The CDR3 DNA sequence: TGCGCCAGCAGCTTGAGTCTAGCGGGAGGAGGAGAGCAGTTCTTC.

The sample holds a few counts of this clone. The V and J genes are TRBV7-9 and TRBJ2-2, with 8 bases matching TRBD2. The CDR3 is 16 residues long. Germline V gives CDR1 SEHNR, CDR2 FQNEAQ (reference sequence). V lost 5 bases and J lost 1; bases outside the gene matches: 6. CDR3 in amino acids: CASSPLAGGNTGELFF. In nucleotides, the CDR3 is TGTGCCAGCAGCCCCCTCGCGGGAGGGAACACCGGGGAGCTGTTTTTT. Supplemented by reference TRBV7-9 and TRBJ2-2, the full variable domain reads DTGVSQNPRHKITKRGQNVTFRCDPISEHNRLYWYRQTLGQGPEFLTYFQNEAQLEKSRLLSDRFSAERPKGSFSTLEIQRTEQGDSAMYLCASSPLAGGNTGELFFGEGSRLTVL.

This rearrangement joins TRBV6-5 to TRBJ2-3; D is possibly TRBD1 (6 bases). The CDR3 length is 13 residues. Between the trimmed V and J ends, which lost 7 bases and 1 base, there was a span of 9 bases. From germline, CDR1 is MNHEY and CDR2 SVGAGI. CDR3 sequence reads: CASNRDGTDTQYF. The CDR3, as DNA: TGTGCCAGCAACAGGGACGGCACAGATACGCAGTATTTT.

V gene TRBV6-7 combines with J gene TRBJ1-4; D is perhaps TRBD1 (5 bases). TRBV6-7 qualifies as an ORF whose function is uncertain. The CDR3 runs 17 residues. The germline V and J ends were trimmed by 6 bases and 6 bases, with 23 bases remaining between them. CDR3 DNA: TGTGCCAGCAGGCCCCGTTTTCTCAGGGAGGAGTATGAAAAACTGTTTTTT. The encoded protein is CASRPRFLREEYEKLFF.

The chain combines TRBV10-3 with TRBJ1-2, with D tentatively TRBD1 (5 bases). CDR1 and CDR2 (germline): ENHRY, SYGVKD. The CDR3 runs 17 residues. Trimming shortened V by 10 bases and J by 1 base, and 25 bases separated the two germline ends. CDR3 residues: CATSAPTRRDLNYGYTF. The CDR3 nucleotides read TGTGCCACCAGCGCACCTACAAGGCGGGACCTTAACTATGGCTACACCTTC.

The V call is TRBV5-6, the J call TRBJ2-5; 10 nucleotides line up with TRBD2. With V trimmed by 5 bases and J by 1 base, 8 bases remained unmatched. CDR1 is SGHDT, CDR2 YYEEEE, per germline. The CDR3 consists of 16 residues. This CDR3 is CASSFGLAVSQETQYF. CDR3 coding DNA: TGTGCCAGCAGTTTTGGACTAGCGGTCAGCCAAGAGACCCAGTACTTC.

V is TRBV19 and J is TRBJ1-5; D call uncertain. V shed 10 bases and J shed 4 bases, with 14 bases lying between them. The CDR3 is 13 residues long. The germline V gene encodes CDR1 LNHDA and CDR2 SQIVND (reference sequence). Here the CDR3 reads CAIQPGRNQPQHF. As DNA, the CDR3 is TGTGCCATTCAACCGGGAAGAAATCAGCCCCAGCATTTT.

The chain has TRBV5-4 and TRBJ1-1; 7 nucleotides line up with TRBD1. The J segment lost 1 base and the V segment lost 3 bases, leaving 6 bases of the junction unmatched. This CDR3 comprises 15 residues. Germline V CDR1 and CDR2: SGHNT, YYREEE (reference sequence). CDR3 protein: CASSSPQGGNTEAFF. The CDR3 nucleotides are TGTGCCAGCAGCTCCCCTCAGGGGGGGAACACTGAAGCTTTCTTT.

The chain has TRBV30 and TRBJ2-7; TRBD1 matches at 7 bases. CDR3 length equals 14 residues. Per germline, CDR1 GTSNPN and CDR2 SVGIG (reference sequence). Trimming at V came to 3 bases and at J to 7 bases, leaving 12 bases not matched to a gene. CDR3 sequence: CAWSLGQRSREQYF. CDR3 nucleotides: TGTGCCTGGAGCCTGGGACAGCGCTCTAGGGAGCAGTACTTC. Combining the CDR3 with reference TRBV30 and TRBJ2-7 gives the whole variable domain SQTIHQWPATLVQPVGSPLSLECTVEGTSNPNLYWYRQAAGRGLQLLFYSVGIGQISSEVPQNLSASRPQDRQFILSSKKLLLSDSGFYLCAWSLGQRSREQYFGPGTRLTVT.

The J gene is TRBJ1-4, the V gene TRBV7-2; D is unresolved. CDR3 size: 13 residues. V gave up 0 bases and J gave up 8 bases, with 7 bases separating them. Germline V gene sequence: CDR1 SGHTA, CDR2 FQGNSA. In DNA form, the CDR3 reads TGTGCCAGCAGCTTAGCGACGGGGGAAAAACTGTTTTTT. Encoded protein: CASSLATGEKLFF.

Regarding this clone: At one end the junction does not follow the germline gene, possibly because of a read error. The chain uses TRBV2 and TRBJ1-5; 9 bases match TRBD1. The length of the CDR3 is 15 residues. Germline V gene data show CDR1 as SNHLY and CDR2 as FYNNEI. The CDR3 reads CASSEAGTGFQPQHF. CDR3 DNA sequence: TGTGCCAGCAGCGAAGCCGGGACAGGGTTTCAGCCCCAGCATTTT.

The V and J genes are TRBV28 and TRBJ2-1, with 7 bases identical to TRBD2. V was clipped by 2 bases and J by 6 bases; unmatched bases: 1. From germline, CDR1 is MDHEN and CDR2 SYDVKM. The CDR3 loop spans 13 amino acids. CDR3 nucleotide sequence: TGTGCCAGCAGTTTAGCGGGAGTCAATGAGCAGTTCTTC. This gives the protein CASSLAGVNEQFF.

This clone was detected a few times. This chain joins TRBV6-6 and TRBJ1-1; 10 nucleotides match TRBD1. The germline V gene encodes CDR1 MNHNY and CDR2 SVGAGI (reference sequence). The CDR3 contains 16 residues. The V segment lost 7 bases and the J segment 5 bases; nucleotides outside the gene matches: 13. CDR3 residues: CASITRQGASVTEAFF. In DNA form, the CDR3 reads TGTGCCAGCATTACCCGACAGGGGGCTTCCGTTACTGAAGCTTTCTTT.

V and J are TRBV6-5 and TRBJ1-3, with 7 bases identical to TRBD1. Germline V gives CDR1 MNHEY, CDR2 SVGAGI. The CDR3 spans 14 residues. Trimming removed 6 bases from V and 0 bases from J; junction bases left unmatched: 2. The CDR3 region has the DNA TGTGCCAGCAGGCGGGACAGCTCTGGAAACACCATATATTTT. This translates into CASRRDSSGNTIYF.

The chain uses TRBV9 and TRBJ1-1, with D unresolved. The germline V gene encodes CDR1 SGDLS and CDR2 YYNGEE. CDR3 length equals 13 residues. V lost 7 bases to trimming and J lost 6 bases, with 16 bases between them. The CDR3 sequence is CASSRSDNAEAFF. CDR3 in DNA: TGTGCCAGCTCACGGAGCGATAACGCTGAAGCTTTCTTT.

The chain couples TRBV4-2 to TRBJ2-7; D is possibly TRBD2 (5 bases). Germline lookup yields CDR1 LGHNA and CDR2 YNFKEQ. This CDR3 contains 14 residues. Trimming removed 2 bases at V and 6 bases at J, with 14 bases between. Here the CDR3 reads CASSQIAPEGEQYF. The CDR3 coding sequence is TGTGCCAGCAGCCAAATCGCCCCCGAGGGCGAGCAGTACTTC.

The rearrangement uses TRBV2 and TRBJ1-2, with 11 bases matching TRBD1. The trim removed 6 bases at V and 4 bases at J, leaving 13 bases unmatched. Germline V lookup: CDR1 SNHLY, CDR2 FYNNEI. The CDR3 has 17 amino acids. CDR3 bases: TGTGCCAGCAGCCTACCGGGACAGGGGGAGTTCGTCTATGGCTACACCTTC. It encodes CASSLPGQGEFVYGYTF.

The chain has TRBV5-6 and TRBJ1-3, with D hard to call. In germline, CDR1 is SGHDT, CDR2 YYEEEE. This CDR3 comprises 18 residues. The ends were cut back, 3 bases at V and 0 bases at J, with 19 bases in the middle. The CDR3 loop is CASSSLKSGGDSGNTIYF. CDR3 DNA sequence: TGTGCCAGCAGCTCCCTAAAATCTGGCGGTGACTCTGGAAACACCATATATTTT.

The rearrangement joins TRBV7-3 to TRBJ1-2; D might be TRBD1 (5 bases). The CDR3 has 13 residues. V was trimmed by 2 bases and J by 3 bases, leaving 7 bases between them. Germline loops: CDR1 SGHTA, CDR2 FQGTGA. The CDR3 nucleotides read TGTGCCAGCAGCTTATTAGGGGACTATGGCTACACCTTC. It codes for CASSLLGDYGYTF.

V gene TRBV7-9 combines with J gene TRBJ2-1, with 8 bases identical to TRBD2. The CDR3 length is 14 residues. The junction had 4 bases not matched to a gene; V was cut back by 5 bases and J by 4 bases. CDR1 and CDR2 (germline): SEHNR, FQNEAQ (reference sequence). This CDR3 is CASSTSGGYNEQFF. CDR3 DNA: TGTGCCAGCAGCACTAGCGGAGGGTACAATGAGCAGTTCTTC.